The sequence of this T cell receptor (beta chain) was determined in a study of shared clonotypes between healthy human individuals. Using immunoSEQ multiplex PCR, the repertoire was profiled, and TCRdb retains in-frame clones only, with some absent. The repertoire has about 2.3 million clones, just over 90% of them found once; the top ten carry about 0.39%. With 7 bases removed from V and 3 bases from J, the gap between germline ends came to 6 bases. CDR1 is MNHNY and CDR2 is SVGAGI in the germline V gene (reference sequence). This CDR3 spans 11 amino acids. V is TRBV6-6 and J is TRBJ1-2; D remains unclear. The specimen was naive CD4+ T cells from PBMCs. Noted subset: CD45RA+ positively selected. This TCR was recovered from a man aged 18 to 30 in good health. Some clones in this sample may be carry-over from other donors' samples. The CDR3: CASNMYYGYTF. In nucleotides, the CDR3 is TGTGCCAGCAATATGTACTATGGCTACACCTTC.